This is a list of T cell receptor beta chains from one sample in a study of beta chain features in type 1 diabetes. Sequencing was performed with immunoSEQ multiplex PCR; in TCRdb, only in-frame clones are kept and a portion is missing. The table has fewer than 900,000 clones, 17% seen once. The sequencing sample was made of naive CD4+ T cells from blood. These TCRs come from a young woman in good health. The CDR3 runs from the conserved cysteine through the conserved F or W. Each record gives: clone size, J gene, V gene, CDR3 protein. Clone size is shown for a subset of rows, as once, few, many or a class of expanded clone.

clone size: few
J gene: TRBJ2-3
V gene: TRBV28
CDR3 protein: CASSLQGGPTDTQYF

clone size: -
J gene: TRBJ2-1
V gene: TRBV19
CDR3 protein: CASSIRGGLAGALNEQFF

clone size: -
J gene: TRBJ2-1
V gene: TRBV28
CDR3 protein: CASSLGGRSYNEQFF

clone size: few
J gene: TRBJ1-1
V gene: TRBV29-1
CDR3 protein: CSTSRAANTEAFF

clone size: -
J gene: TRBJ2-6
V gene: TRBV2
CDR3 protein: CASSVGSSGANVLTF

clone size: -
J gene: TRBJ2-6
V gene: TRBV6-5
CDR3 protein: CASSGYGANVLTF

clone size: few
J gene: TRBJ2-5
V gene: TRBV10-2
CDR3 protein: CASWTGGQETQYF

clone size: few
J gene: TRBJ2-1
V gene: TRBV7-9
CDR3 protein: CASSPPPLGRSYNEQFF

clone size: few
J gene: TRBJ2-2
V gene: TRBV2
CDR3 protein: CASSGVGENTGELFF

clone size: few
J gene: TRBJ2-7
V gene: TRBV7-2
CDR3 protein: CASSFLAGGLGEQYF

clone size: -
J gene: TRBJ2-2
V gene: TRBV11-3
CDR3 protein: CASSPLYTGELFF

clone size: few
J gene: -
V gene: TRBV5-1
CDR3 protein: CASSGPGTAGYEQYF

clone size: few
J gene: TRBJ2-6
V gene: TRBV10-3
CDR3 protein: CAISDRGTGANVLTF

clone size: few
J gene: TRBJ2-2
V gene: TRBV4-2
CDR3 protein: CASSQDLGANTGELFF

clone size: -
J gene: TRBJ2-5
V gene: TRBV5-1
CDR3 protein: CASSFASGQETQYF

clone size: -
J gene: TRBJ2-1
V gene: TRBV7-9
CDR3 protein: CASSARTGVNEQFF

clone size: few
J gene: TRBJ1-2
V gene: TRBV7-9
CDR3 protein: CASSFAETAKDGYTF

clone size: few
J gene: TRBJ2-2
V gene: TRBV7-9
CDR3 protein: CASSLRVANTGELFF

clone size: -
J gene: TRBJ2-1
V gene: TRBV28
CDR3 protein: CASSLDPGGNEQFF

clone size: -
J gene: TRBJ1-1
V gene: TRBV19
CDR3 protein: CASSIVPGTEAFF

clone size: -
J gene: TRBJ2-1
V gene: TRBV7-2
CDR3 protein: CASSLKGLAWTYNEQFF

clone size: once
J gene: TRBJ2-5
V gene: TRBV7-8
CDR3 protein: CASSPQRSLGETQYF

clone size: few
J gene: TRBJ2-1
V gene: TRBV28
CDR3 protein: CASYSTSGSQGSYNEQFF

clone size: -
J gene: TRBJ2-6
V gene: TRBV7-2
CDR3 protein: CASSLRPHSGANVLTF

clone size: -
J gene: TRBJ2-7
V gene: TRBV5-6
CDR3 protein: CASRSSGSWSREQYF

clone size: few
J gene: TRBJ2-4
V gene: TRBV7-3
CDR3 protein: CASSLSGTAKNIQYF

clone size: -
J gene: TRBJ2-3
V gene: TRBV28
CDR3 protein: CASSSTGLSTDTQYF

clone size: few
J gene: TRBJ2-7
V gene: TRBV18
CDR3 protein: CASSSHSYEQYF

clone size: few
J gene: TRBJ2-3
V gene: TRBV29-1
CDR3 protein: CSVVGSDTQYF

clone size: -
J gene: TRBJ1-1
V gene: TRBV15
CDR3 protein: CATREDRGLRAEAFF

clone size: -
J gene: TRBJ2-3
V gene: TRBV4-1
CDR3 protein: CASSQERTAGSTDTQYF

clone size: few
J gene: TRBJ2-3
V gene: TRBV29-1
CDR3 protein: CSVLTSGSSDTQYF

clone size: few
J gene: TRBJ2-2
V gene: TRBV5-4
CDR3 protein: CASSSQGKTGELFF

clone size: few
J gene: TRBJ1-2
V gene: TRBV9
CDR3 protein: CASSVDRSTNYGYTF

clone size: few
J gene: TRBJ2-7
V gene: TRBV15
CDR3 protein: CATSRDIAGEKEQYF

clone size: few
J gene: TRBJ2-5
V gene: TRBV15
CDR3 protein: CATSTSGKGETQYF

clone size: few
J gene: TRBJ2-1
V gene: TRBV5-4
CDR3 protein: CASSTPGGQSYNEQFF

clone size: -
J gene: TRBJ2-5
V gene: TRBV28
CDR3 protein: CASSLPGLAQETQYF

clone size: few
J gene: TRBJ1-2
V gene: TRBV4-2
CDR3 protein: CASSPRAQGVSWGYTF

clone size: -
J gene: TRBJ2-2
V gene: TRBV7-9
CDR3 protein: CASSLGRGSFLTGELFF

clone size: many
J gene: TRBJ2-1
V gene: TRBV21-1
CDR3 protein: CASSNPRLAYEQFF

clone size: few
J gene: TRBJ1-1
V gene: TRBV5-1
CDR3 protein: CASSLAVNTEAFF

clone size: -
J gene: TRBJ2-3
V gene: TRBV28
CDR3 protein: CASSLEISGGTQYF

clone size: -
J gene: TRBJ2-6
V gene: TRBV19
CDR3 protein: CASTMGLAGSGANVLTF

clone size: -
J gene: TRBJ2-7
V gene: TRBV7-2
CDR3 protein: CASGISYEQYF

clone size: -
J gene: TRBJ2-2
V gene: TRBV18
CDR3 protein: CASSRNTGELFF

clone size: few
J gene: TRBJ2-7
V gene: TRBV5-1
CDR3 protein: CASSLSSGSSYEQYF

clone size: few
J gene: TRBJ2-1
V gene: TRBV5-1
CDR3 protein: CASSLNHPSYNEQFF

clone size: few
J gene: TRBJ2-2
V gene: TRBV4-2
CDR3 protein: CASSQVGRTEYTGELFF

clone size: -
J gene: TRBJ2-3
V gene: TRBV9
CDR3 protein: CASSLRFTDTQYF

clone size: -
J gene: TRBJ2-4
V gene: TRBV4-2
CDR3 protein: CASSPASMAKNIQYF

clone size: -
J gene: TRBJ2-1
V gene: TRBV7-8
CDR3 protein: CASRDRKADNEQFF

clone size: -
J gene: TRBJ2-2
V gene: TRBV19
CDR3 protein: CASRELAVPSNTGELFF

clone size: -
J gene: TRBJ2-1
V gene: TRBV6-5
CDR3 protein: CASSIAEFNEQFF

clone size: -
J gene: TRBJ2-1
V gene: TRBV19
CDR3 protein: CASSIEKSGSRNEQFF

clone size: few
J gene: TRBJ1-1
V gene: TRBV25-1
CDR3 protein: CASSRQLNTEAFF